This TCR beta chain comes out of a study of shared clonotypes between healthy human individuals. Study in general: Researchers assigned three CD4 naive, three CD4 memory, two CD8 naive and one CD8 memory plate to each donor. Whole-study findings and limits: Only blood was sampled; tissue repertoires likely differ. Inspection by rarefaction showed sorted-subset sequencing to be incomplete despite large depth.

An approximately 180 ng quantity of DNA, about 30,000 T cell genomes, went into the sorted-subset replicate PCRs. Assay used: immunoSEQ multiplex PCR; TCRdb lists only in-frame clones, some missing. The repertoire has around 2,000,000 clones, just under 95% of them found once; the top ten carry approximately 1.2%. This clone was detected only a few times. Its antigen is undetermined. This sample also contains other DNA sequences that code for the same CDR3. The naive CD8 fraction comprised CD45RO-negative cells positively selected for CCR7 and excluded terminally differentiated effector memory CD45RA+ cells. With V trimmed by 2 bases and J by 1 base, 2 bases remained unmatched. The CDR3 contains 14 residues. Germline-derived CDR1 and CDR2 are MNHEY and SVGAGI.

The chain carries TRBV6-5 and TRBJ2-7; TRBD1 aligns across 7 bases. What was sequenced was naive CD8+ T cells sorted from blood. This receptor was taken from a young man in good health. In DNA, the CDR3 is TGTGCCAGCAGTTACGGGGGACAGTCCTACGAGCAGTACTTC. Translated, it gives CASSYGGQSYEQYF.